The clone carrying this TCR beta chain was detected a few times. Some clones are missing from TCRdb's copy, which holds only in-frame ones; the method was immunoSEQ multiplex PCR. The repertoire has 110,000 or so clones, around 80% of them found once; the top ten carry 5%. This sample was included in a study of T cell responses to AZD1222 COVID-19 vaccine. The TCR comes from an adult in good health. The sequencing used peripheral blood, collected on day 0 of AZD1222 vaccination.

The CDR3 bases are TGTGCCAGCAGTTACCACAGTCACACCGGGGAGCTGTTTTTT. Its translation is CASSYHSHTGELFF. This chain joins TRBV6-2 or TRBV6-3 and TRBJ2-2; no clear D gene. This CDR3 has 14 residues. V lost 2 bases, J lost 3 bases, and 7 bases lay in between. Germline V gene data show CDR1 as MNHEY and CDR2 as SVGEGT.